Here is one T cell receptor (beta chain) with its context. This entry is derived from a study of radiotherapy plus CTLA-4 blockade in lung cancer. V was pared by 3 bases and J by 9 bases, with 19 bases between. This CDR3 spans 16 amino acids. The germline V gene encodes CDR1 SGDLS and CDR2 YYNGEE. Generated by immunoSEQ multiplex PCR, the TCRdb table keeps only in-frame clones and is missing some. This table holds some 2,600 clones, roughly 79% found once. This specimen was tumor tissue, taken from a patient treated with radiotherapy plus ipilimumab. J is TRBJ1-6 and V is TRBV9; perhaps TRBD1 as D (5 bases). The sequence was obtained from a human donor with non-small cell lung cancer that progressed on radiotherapy plus ipilimumab. CDR3 in amino acids: CASSAYRGRPFSPLHF. The CDR3, as DNA: TGTGCCAGCAGCGCCTATAGGGGCAGACCGTTTTCACCCCTCCACTTT.